Sequencing of this T cell receptor (beta chain) was carried out in a study of T-cell memory formation after mild COVID-19. V lost 4 bases and J lost 2, with 19 bases in between. This CDR3 spans 17 amino acids. Germline lookup yields CDR1 SGHDT and CDR2 YYEEEE. Study conclusions and caveats: Some responding clones appeared in pre-infection memory, suggesting cross-reactive memory joined. Clones contracting over day 15 to 85 were CD4/CD8 balanced, with later expanders leaning CD4+.

A word on this clonotype: Its antigen is not identified.

TCRalpha and TCRbeta libraries used 5'RACE with constant-segment primers and UMIs. MiXCR, run by TCRdb on the 5' RACE reads, gives a single entry per CDR3 protein. The sample holds some 54,000 distinct CDR3 sequences; 9% to 9.5% are singletons and the top ten take more than 0.95%. The sample consisted of PBMCs or a T cell subset sorted from them (not recorded which). This clonotype originated in a young man who had mild COVID-19 (a few samples of this study predate the infection). Cell type and time point are not known. The chain joins TRBV5-6 to TRBJ1-5, with D uncertain. The CDR3 is CASSTGRRSSGNQPQHF. The CDR3 DNA is TGTGCCAGCAGCACTGGACGGAGATCCTCGGGCAATCAGCCCCAGCATTTT.